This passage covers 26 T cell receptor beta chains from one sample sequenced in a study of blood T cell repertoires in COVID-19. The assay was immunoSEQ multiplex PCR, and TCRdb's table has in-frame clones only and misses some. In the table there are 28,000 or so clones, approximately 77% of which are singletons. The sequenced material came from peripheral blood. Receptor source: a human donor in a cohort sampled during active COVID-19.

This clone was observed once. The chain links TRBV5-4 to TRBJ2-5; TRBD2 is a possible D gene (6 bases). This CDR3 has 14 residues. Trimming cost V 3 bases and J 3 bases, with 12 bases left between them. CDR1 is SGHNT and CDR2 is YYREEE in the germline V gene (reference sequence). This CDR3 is CASSYGTGEETQYF. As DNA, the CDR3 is TGTGCCAGCAGCTACGGTACGGGGGAAGAGACCCAGTACTTC.

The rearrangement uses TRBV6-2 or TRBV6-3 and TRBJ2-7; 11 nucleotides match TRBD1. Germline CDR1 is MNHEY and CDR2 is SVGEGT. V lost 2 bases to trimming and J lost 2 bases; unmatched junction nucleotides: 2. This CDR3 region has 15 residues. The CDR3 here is CASSYGTGGTYEQYF. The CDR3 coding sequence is TGTGCCAGCAGTTACGGGACAGGGGGGACCTACGAGCAGTACTTC.

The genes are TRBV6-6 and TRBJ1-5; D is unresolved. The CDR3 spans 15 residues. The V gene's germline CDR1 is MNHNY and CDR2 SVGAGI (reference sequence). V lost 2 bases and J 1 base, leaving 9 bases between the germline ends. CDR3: CASSYGSPSNQPQHF. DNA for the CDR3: TGTGCCAGCAGTTACGGCAGTCCCAGCAATCAGCCCCAGCATTTT.

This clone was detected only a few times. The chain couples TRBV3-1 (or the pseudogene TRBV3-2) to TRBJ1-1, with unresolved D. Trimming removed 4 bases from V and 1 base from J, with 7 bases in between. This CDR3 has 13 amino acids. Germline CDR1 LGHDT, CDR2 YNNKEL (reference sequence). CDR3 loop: CASSRGANTEAFF. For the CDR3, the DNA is TGTGCCAGCAGCCGCGGAGCGAACACTGAAGCTTTCTTT.

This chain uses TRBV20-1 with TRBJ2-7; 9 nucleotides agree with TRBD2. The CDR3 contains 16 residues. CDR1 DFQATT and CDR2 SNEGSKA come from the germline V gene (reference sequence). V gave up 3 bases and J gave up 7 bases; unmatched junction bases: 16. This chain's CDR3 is CSASSGLASSRVEQYF. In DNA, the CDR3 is TGCAGTGCTAGTTCGGGACTAGCCTCGTCTAGGGTAGAGCAGTACTTC.

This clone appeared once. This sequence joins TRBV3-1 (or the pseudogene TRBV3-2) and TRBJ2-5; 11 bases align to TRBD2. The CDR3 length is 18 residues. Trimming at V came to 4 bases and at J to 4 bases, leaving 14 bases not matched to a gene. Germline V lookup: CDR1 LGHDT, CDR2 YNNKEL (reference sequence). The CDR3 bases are TGTGCCAGCAGCCCCCCCAAACTAGCGGGGGCCCGGACAGAGACCCAGTACTTC. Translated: CASSPPKLAGARTETQYF.

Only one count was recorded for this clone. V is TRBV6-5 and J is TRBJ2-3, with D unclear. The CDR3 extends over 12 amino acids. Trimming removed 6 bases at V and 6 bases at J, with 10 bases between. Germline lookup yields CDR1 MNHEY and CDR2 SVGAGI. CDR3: CASRVVRDTQYF. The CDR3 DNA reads TGTGCCAGCAGAGTGGTCCGGGATACGCAGTATTTT.

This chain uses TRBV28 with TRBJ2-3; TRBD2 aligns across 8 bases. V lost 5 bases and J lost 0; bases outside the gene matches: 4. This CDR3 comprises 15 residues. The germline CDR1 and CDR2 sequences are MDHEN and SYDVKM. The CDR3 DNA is TGTGCCAGCAGTCGGGGGGGCCTGAGCACAGATACGCAGTATTTT. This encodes CASSRGGLSTDTQYF.

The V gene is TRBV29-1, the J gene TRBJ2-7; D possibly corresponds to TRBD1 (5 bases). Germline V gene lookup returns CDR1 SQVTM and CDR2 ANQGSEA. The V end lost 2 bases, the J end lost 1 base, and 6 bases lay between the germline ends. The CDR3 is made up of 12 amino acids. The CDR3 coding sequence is TGCAGCGTTGAAACAGGTTCCTACGAGCAGTACTTC. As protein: CSVETGSYEQYF.

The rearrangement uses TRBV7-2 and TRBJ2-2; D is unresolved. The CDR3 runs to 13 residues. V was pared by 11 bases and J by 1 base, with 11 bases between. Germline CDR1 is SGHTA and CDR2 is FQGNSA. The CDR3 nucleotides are TGTGCCCCATCCCCCAGGAACACCGGGGAGCTGTTTTTT. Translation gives CAPSPRNTGELFF. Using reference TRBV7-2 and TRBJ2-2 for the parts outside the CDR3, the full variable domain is GAGVSQSPSNKVTEKGKDVELRCDPISGHTALYWYRQSLGQGLEFLIYFQGNSAPDKSGLPSDRFSAERTGGSVSTLTIQRTQQEDSAVYLCAPSPRNTGELFFGEGSRLTVL.

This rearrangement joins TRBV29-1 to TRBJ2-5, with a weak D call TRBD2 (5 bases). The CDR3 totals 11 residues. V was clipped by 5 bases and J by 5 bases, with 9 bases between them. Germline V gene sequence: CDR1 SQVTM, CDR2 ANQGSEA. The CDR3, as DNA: TGCAGCGTTTGGGAGAGGGAGACCCAGTACTTC. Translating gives CSVWERETQYF.

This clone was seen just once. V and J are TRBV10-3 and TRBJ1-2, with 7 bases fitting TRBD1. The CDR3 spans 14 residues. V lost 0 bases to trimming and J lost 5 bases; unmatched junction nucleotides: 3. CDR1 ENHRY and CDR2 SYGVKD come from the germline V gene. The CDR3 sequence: CAISESEDRYGYTF. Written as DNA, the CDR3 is TGTGCCATCAGTGAGTCTGAGGACAGGTATGGCTACACCTTC.

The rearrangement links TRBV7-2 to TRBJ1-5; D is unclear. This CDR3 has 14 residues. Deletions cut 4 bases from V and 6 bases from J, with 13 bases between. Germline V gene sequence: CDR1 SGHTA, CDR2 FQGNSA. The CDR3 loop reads CASSWSPEGQPQHF. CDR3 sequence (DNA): TGTGCCAGCAGCTGGAGTCCTGAGGGTCAGCCCCAGCATTTT. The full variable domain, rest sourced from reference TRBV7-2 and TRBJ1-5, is GAGVSQSPSNKVTEKGKDVELRCDPISGHTALYWYRQSLGQGLEFLIYFQGNSAPDKSGLPSDRFSAERTGGSVSTLTIQRTQQEDSAVYLCASSWSPEGQPQHFGDGTRLSIL.

This CDR3 is CASRPQGAGEQYF. The CDR3 bases are TGTGCCAGCAGACCACAGGGGGCGGGCGAGCAGTACTTC. The chain links TRBV27 to TRBJ2-7; 9 nucleotides align to TRBD1. V was pared by 6 bases and J by 6 bases, with 6 bases of the junction left unmatched. This CDR3 has 13 residues. Germline V gene data show CDR1 as MNHEY and CDR2 as SMNVEV (reference sequence).

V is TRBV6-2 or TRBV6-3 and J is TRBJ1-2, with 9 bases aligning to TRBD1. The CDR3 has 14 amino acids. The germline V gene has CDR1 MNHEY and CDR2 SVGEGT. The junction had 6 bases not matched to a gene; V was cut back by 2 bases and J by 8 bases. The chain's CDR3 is CASSYPRQGEGYTF. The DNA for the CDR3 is TGTGCCAGCAGTTACCCGAGACAGGGGGAAGGCTACACCTTC.

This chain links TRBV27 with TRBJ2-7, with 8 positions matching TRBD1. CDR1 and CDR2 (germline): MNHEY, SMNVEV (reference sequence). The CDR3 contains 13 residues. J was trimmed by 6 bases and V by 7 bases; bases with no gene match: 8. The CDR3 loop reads CASIWDRRGEQYF. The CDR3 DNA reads TGTGCCAGCATTTGGGACAGGAGAGGCGAGCAGTACTTC.

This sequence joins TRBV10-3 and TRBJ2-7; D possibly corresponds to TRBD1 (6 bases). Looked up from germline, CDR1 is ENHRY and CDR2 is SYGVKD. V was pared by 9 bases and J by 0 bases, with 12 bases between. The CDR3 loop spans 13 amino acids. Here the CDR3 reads CAISTGDSYEQYF. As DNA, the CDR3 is TGTGCCATTTCGACAGGAGACTCCTACGAGCAGTACTTC.

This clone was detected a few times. CDR3: CASGDSLYNEQFF. As DNA, the CDR3 is TGCGCCAGCGGGGACAGCCTTTACAATGAGCAGTTCTTC. The genes are TRBV5-1 and TRBJ2-1; TRBD1 matches 7 bases. The CDR3 spans 13 residues. V was pared by 7 bases and J by 4 bases, with 5 bases of the junction left unmatched. The V gene's germline CDR1 is SGHRS and CDR2 YFSETQ.

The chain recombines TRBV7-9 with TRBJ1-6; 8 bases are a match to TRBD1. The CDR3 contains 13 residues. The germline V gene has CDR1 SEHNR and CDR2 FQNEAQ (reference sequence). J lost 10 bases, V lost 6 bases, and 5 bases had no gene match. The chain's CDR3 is CASRGTGDSPLHF. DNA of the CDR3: TGTGCCAGCAGAGGGACAGGAGACTCACCCCTCCACTTT.

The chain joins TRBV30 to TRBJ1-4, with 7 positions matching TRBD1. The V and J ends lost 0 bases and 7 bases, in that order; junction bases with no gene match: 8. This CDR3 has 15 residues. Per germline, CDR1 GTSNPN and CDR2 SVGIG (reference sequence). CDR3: CAWSVIRGRAEKLFF. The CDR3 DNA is TGTGCCTGGAGTGTTATAAGGGGGCGGGCTGAAAAACTGTTTTTT.

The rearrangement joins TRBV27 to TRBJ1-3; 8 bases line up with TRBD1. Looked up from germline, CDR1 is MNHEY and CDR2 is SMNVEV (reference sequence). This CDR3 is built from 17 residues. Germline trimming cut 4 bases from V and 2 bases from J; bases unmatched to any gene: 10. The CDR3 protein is CASSSANRGYPGNTIYF. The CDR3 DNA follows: TGTGCCAGCAGTTCCGCCAACAGGGGGTATCCTGGAAACACCATATATTTT.

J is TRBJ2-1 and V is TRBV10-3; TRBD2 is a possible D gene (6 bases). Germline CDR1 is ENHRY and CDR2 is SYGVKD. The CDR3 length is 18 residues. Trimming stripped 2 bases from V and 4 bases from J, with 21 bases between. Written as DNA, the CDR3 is TGTGCCATCAGTGAGGCCCGCAGCGTCCCGGGAGTTTACAATGAGCAGTTCTTC. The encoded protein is CAISEARSVPGVYNEQFF.

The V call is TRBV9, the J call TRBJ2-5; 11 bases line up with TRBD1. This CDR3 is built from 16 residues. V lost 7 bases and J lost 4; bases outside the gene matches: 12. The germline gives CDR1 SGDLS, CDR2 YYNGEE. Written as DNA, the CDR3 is TGTGCCAGCCGTCCCGGGACAGGGGGAGTAGGAGAGACCCAGTACTTC. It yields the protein CASRPGTGGVGETQYF. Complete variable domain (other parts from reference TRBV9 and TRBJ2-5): DSGVTQTPKHLITATGQRVTLRCSPRSGDLSVYWYQQSLDQGLQFLIQYYNGEERAKGNILERFSAQQFPDLHSELNLSSLELGDSALYFCASRPGTGGVGETQYFGPGTRLLVL.

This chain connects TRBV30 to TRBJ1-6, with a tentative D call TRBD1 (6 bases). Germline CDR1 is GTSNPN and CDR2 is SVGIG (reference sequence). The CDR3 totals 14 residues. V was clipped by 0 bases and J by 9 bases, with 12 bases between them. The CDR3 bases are TGTGCCTGGAGTGTACACGCGGGGGCTTCACCCCTCCACTTT. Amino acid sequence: CAWSVHAGASPLHF.

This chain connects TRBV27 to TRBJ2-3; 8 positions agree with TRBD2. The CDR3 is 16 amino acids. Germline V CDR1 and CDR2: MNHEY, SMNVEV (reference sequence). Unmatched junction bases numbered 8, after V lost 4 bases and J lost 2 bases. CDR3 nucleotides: TGTGCCAGCAGTTCCCTGCGAGCGGGGGCCACAGATACGCAGTATTTT. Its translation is CASSSLRAGATDTQYF.

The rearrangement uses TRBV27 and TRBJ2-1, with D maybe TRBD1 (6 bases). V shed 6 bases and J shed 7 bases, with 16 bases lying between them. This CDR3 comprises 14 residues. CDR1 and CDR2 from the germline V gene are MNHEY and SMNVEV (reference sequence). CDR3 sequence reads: CASSYSGGTNEQFF. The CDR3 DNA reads TGTGCCAGCAGCTATTCTGGGGGCACGAATGAGCAGTTCTTC.